Shown below are 23 T cell receptor beta chains from a single sample sequenced in a study of T cells in tumors after PD-1 blockade. Clones were read by immunoSEQ multiplex PCR, and TCRdb kept only the in-frame ones, dropping some. Of just under 65,000 clones listed, approximately 79% are singletons. The specimen was PBMCs, collected after anti-PD-1 treatment. All receptors come from a human donor with basal cell carcinoma.

This chain joins TRBV30 and TRBJ1-5; no clear D gene. Germline V lookup: CDR1 GTSNPN, CDR2 SVGIG (reference sequence). The CDR3 is 14 residues long. The germline V and J ends were trimmed by 2 bases and 6 bases, with 14 bases remaining between them. CDR3 coding DNA: TGTGCCTGGAGTCGCCGGCAGGTGGGTCAGCCCCAGCATTTT. Encoded protein: CAWSRRQVGQPQHF.

The chain recombines TRBV7-2 with TRBJ2-1; the match to TRBD2 covers 8 bases. Germline CDR1 SGHTA, CDR2 FQGNSA. The CDR3 loop spans 15 amino acids. With 5 bases clipped from V and 6 bases from J, the junction kept 9 bases outside the gene matches. The CDR3 bases are TGTGCCAGCAGCGCTGGGGGACTAGGGCTCAATGAGCAGTTCTTC. Its translation is CASSAGGLGLNEQFF.

V gene TRBV21-1 combines with J gene TRBJ2-2. TRBV21-1 counts as a pseudogene. The CDR3 contains 14 residues. The CDR3 sequence: CASTHRKGTGELFF. CDR3 nucleotide sequence: TGTGCCAGCACTCACCGGAAGGGCACCGGGGAGCTGTTTTTT.

The rearrangement uses TRBV3-1 (or the pseudogene TRBV3-2) and TRBJ2-5, with no clear D. The CDR3 covers 11 residues. CDR1 and CDR2 from the germline V gene are LGHDT and YNNKEL (reference sequence). V was clipped by 4 bases and J by 3 bases, with 3 bases between them. The CDR3 protein is CASSLKETQYF. In nucleotides, the CDR3 is TGTGCCAGCAGCCTGAAAGAGACCCAGTACTTC.

Only a few counts were recorded for this clone. The chain uses TRBV25-1 and TRBJ1-1; D is undetermined. The CDR3 has 13 amino acids. Germline loops: CDR1 MGHDK, CDR2 SYGVNS. The V end lost 4 bases, the J end lost 1 base, and 7 bases lay between the germline ends. The CDR3 bases are TGTGCCAGCAGTGGAGTTGGGAACACTGAAGCTTTCTTT. Its protein is CASSGVGNTEAFF.

The V call is TRBV30, the J call TRBJ1-2, with D perhaps TRBD1 (6 bases). The germline CDR1 and CDR2 sequences are GTSNPN and SVGIG (reference sequence). This CDR3 has 13 residues. With 8 bases removed from V and 0 bases from J, the gap between germline ends came to 13 bases. CDR3 residues: CARGGAANYGYTF. In nucleotides, the CDR3 is TGTGCCCGGGGGGGGGCAGCTAACTATGGCTACACCTTC.

The chain uses TRBV5-6 and TRBJ2-7, with D unclear. Germline CDR1 and CDR2: SGHDT and YYEEEE. V was pared by 4 bases and J by 2 bases, with 10 bases between. The length of the CDR3 is 13 residues. The CDR3 sequence: CASSPGRAYEQYF. CDR3 nucleotides: TGTGCCAGCAGCCCAGGACGAGCCTACGAGCAGTACTTC.

The rearrangement links TRBV28 to TRBJ2-2; 7 nucleotides agree with TRBD1. Germline values: CDR1 MDHEN, CDR2 SYDVKM. The junction had 11 bases not matched to a gene; V was cut back by 6 bases and J by 4 bases. The CDR3 covers 16 residues. The DNA of the CDR3 is TGTGCCAGCAGCCCCTCTGGGTCAGGGGGCACCGGGGAGCTGTTTTTT. Its protein product is CASSPSGSGGTGELFF.

The rearrangement links TRBV6-5 to TRBJ1-1; weak D call: TRBD1 (5 bases). CDR3 length equals 14 residues. CDR1 and CDR2 from the germline V gene are MNHEY and SVGAGI. V lost 1 base and J lost 7, with 13 bases in between. CDR3 in amino acids: CASSYFQGRVEAFF. In nucleotides, the CDR3 is TGTGCCAGCAGTTACTTCCAGGGCCGAGTTGAAGCTTTCTTT.

This sequence joins TRBV4-1 and TRBJ2-3; TRBD1 is a possible D gene (5 bases). CDR3 length equals 16 residues. The ends were cut back, 0 bases at V and 1 base at J, with 11 bases in the middle. Germline V gene lookup returns CDR1 MGHRA and CDR2 YSYEKL. CDR3 in DNA: TGCGCCAGCAGCCAAGATAGGGGAATCGGCACAGATACGCAGTATTTT. Amino acid sequence: CASSQDRGIGTDTQYF.

The genes are TRBV30 and TRBJ1-1; 7 bases line up with TRBD1. CDR1 GTSNPN and CDR2 SVGIG come from the germline V gene (reference sequence). The trim removed 2 bases at V and 3 bases at J, leaving 6 bases unmatched. The CDR3 length is 14 residues. This chain's CDR3 is CAWSHVTGYTEAFF. CDR3 nucleotides: TGTGCCTGGAGTCACGTGACAGGGTACACTGAAGCTTTCTTT.

The J gene is TRBJ2-5, the V gene TRBV5-1; 7 bases align to TRBD1. The V segment lost 4 bases and the J segment 2 bases; nucleotides outside the gene matches: 8. CDR1 SGHRS and CDR2 YFSETQ come from the germline V gene. This CDR3 contains 15 residues. The CDR3: CASSTITGQQETQYF. In nucleotides, the CDR3 is TGCGCCAGCAGCACAATCACGGGACAGCAAGAGACCCAGTACTTC.

The chain has TRBV11-3 and TRBJ2-1; 12 bases are shared with TRBD1. Germline V gene lookup returns CDR1 SGHNT and CDR2 YENEEA. The V gene end was trimmed by 5 bases and the J gene end by 8 bases; junction bases not matched to a gene: 13. This CDR3 region has 17 residues. CDR3 protein: CASSAGARDRGPDEQFF. The DNA of the CDR3 is TGTGCCAGCAGCGCAGGGGCCCGGGACAGGGGGCCGGATGAGCAGTTCTTC.

The chain is built from TRBV5-6 and TRBJ2-2; weak D call: TRBD1 (5 bases). The CDR3 length is 16 residues. CDR1 and CDR2 (germline): SGHDT, YYEEEE. Deletions cut 4 bases from V and 1 base from J, with 14 bases between. The CDR3 is CASSLPGSGNTGELFF. The CDR3 DNA reads TGTGCCAGCAGCCTCCCAGGGTCGGGGAACACCGGGGAGCTGTTTTTT.

The V gene is TRBV7-2, the J gene TRBJ2-7; a possible D gene is TRBD1 (5 bases). This CDR3 comprises 15 residues. Germline CDR1 reads SGHTA; CDR2 reads FQGNSA. V gave up 1 base and J gave up 6 bases, with 16 bases separating them. CDR3 region: CASSLGQRRAGEQYF. CDR3 sequence (DNA): TGTGCCAGCAGCTTAGGACAGAGACGTGCCGGCGAGCAGTACTTC.

In regard to this clone: Other DNA sequences in this sample translate to the same CDR3. The chain couples TRBV5-1 to TRBJ1-2; no clear D gene. The CDR3 sequence is 13 residues long. V was clipped by 0 bases and J by 2 bases, with 5 bases between them. Germline assignment: CDR1 SGHRS and CDR2 YFSETQ. The CDR3 DNA reads TGCGCCAGCAGCTTGGGCACCAACTATGGCTACACCTTC. Translation gives CASSLGTNYGYTF. Complete variable domain (other parts from reference TRBV5-1 and TRBJ1-2): KAGVTQTPRYLIKTRGQQVTLSCSPISGHRSVSWYQQTPGQGLQFLFEYFSETQRNKGNFPGRFSGRQFSNSRSEMNVSTLELGDSALYLCASSLGTNYGYTFGSGTRLTVV.

The chain recombines TRBV6-5 with TRBJ2-5, with a weak D call TRBD1 (6 bases). V lost 6 bases and J 5 bases, leaving 13 bases between the germline ends. CDR1 is MNHEY and CDR2 is SVGAGI in the germline V gene. This CDR3 contains 13 residues. CDR3 protein: CASSPQGRETQYF. The CDR3 DNA reads TGTGCCAGCAGCCCACAGGGAAGGGAGACCCAGTACTTC.

The V call is TRBV10-1, the J call TRBJ2-3, with 10 bases fitting TRBD2. The J segment lost 5 bases and the V segment lost 6 bases, leaving 8 bases of the junction unmatched. This CDR3 is 15 amino acids long. The V gene's germline CDR1 is WNHNN and CDR2 SYGVQD (reference sequence). CDR3 amino acids: CASSETSGIRDTQYF. CDR3 bases: TGCGCCAGCAGCGAAACTAGCGGGATTCGAGATACGCAGTATTTT.

This clone came up once. The chain uses TRBV5-1 and TRBJ1-2; TRBD1 agrees at 7 bases. J gave up 4 bases and V 0 bases, and 9 bases lay outside the gene matches. The CDR3 is 16 amino acids. The V gene's germline CDR1 is SGHRS and CDR2 YFSETQ. CDR3 amino acids: CASSLEGGRDPYGYTF. CDR3 nucleotides: TGCGCCAGCAGCTTGGAAGGGGGCAGGGATCCCTATGGCTACACCTTC. Filled out from reference TRBV5-1 and TRBJ1-2, the complete variable domain reads KAGVTQTPRYLIKTRGQQVTLSCSPISGHRSVSWYQQTPGQGLQFLFEYFSETQRNKGNFPGRFSGRQFSNSRSEMNVSTLELGDSALYLCASSLEGGRDPYGYTFGSGTRLTVV.

The chain carries TRBV18 and TRBJ2-3; 8 nucleotides match TRBD1. The CDR3 covers 16 residues. The V segment lost 1 base and the J segment 3 bases; nucleotides outside the gene matches: 6. Germline V lookup: CDR1 KGHSH, CDR2 LQKENI. In DNA, the CDR3 is TGTGCCAGCTCACCACTAGGACAGGGTGGAACAGATACGCAGTATTTT. Translated: CASSPLGQGGTDTQYF.

This clone was observed once. V gene TRBV5-6 combines with J gene TRBJ2-3; 12 bases fit TRBD2. V dropped 1 base and J dropped 2; count of bases not matched to a gene: 8. Germline V CDR1 and CDR2: SGHDT, YYEEEE. The CDR3 consists of 18 residues. CDR3 residues: CASSLFTSGGSPTDTQYF. As DNA, the CDR3 is TGTGCCAGCAGCTTGTTCACTAGCGGGGGGTCGCCCACAGATACGCAGTATTTT.

J is TRBJ2-3 and V is TRBV5-1; 13 bases line up with TRBD2. The CDR3 runs 21 residues. CDR1 and CDR2 (germline): SGHRS, YFSETQ. J was trimmed by 2 bases and V by 2 bases; bases with no gene match: 17. Here the CDR3 reads CASSFRAQGTSGVSSTDTQYF. Written as DNA, the CDR3 is TGCGCCAGCAGCTTTCGGGCCCAAGGGACTAGCGGGGTGTCATCCACAGATACGCAGTATTTT.

This clone appeared a single time. The V call is TRBV3-1 (or the pseudogene TRBV3-2), the J call TRBJ2-7; 8 bases are shared with TRBD2. V gave up 1 base and J gave up 0 bases; unmatched junction bases: 2. There are 15 residues in the CDR3. Germline CDR1 is LGHDT and CDR2 is YNNKEL (reference sequence). The CDR3 reads CASSQGGGSSYEQYF. DNA for the CDR3: TGTGCCAGCAGCCAAGGCGGGGGGAGCTCCTACGAGCAGTACTTC.